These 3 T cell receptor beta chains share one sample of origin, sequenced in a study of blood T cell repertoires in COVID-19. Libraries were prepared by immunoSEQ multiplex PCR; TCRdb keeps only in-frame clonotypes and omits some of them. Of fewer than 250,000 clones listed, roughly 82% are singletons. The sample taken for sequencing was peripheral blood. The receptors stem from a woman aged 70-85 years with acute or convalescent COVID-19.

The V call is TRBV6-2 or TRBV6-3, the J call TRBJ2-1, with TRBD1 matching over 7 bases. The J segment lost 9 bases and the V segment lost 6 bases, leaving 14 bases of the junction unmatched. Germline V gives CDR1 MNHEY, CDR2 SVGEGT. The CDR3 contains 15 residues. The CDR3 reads CASSPLQGPGGEQFF. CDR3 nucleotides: TGTGCCAGCAGCCCTCTACAGGGGCCAGGGGGTGAGCAGTTCTTC.

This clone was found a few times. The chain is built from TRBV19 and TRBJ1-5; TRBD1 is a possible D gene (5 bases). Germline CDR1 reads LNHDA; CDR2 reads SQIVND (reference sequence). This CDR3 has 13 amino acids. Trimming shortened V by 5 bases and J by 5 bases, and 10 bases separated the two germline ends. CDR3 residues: CASSPGDYQPQHF. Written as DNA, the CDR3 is TGTGCCAGTAGTCCGGGGGACTATCAGCCCCAGCATTTT. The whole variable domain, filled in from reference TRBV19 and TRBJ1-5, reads DGGITQSPKYLFRKEGQNVTLSCEQNLNHDAMYWYRQDPGQGLRLIYYSQIVNDFQKGDIAEGYSVSREKKESFPLTVTSAQKNPTAFYLCASSPGDYQPQHFGDGTRLSIL.

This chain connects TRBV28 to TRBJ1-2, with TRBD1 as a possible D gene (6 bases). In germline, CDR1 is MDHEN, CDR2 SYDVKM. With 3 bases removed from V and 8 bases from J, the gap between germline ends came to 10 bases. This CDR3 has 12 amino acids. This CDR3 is CASSFTGRGYTF. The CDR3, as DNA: TGTGCCAGCAGTTTTACAGGGAGAGGCTACACCTTC.